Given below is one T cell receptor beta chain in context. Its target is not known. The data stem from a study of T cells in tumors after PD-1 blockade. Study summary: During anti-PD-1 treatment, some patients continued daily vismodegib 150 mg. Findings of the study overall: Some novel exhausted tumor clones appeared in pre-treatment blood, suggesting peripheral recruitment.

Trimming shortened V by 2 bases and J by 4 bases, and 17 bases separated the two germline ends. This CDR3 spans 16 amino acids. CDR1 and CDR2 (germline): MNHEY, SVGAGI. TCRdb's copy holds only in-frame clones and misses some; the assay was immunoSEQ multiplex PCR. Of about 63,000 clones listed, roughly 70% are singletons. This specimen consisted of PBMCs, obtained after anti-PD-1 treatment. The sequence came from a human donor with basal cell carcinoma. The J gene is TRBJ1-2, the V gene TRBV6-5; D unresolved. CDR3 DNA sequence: TGTGCCAGCAGTTACCGTGGAACGGGAGGAGGCTATGGCTACACCTTC. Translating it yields CASSYRGTGGGYGYTF.